This TCR beta chain originates from a study of T cell responses to AZD1222 COVID-19 vaccine. Study results and limitations: Repertoire sampling happened only post peak T cell response. Spike-specific TCR breadth and depth grew following two AZD1222 doses. At baseline, seropositivity was found in only a handful of AZD1222 recipients. Possibly, clonal diversity was underestimated; donors were largely white British and included more females.

A remark on this clone: The target antigen is unknown.

The data were produced by immunoSEQ multiplex PCR, yet TCRdb's version contains in-frame clones alone and is incomplete. The sample has 200,000 to 250,000 clones; roughly 94% are singletons. CDR3 length equals 15 residues. Per germline, CDR1 DFQATT and CDR2 SNEGSKA (reference sequence). V shed 3 bases and J 2 bases; nucleotides not matched to a gene: 10. The rearrangement uses TRBV20-1 and TRBJ2-7, with TRBD2 identical over 7 bases. This sequence originates from an adult who received the MenACWY meningococcal vaccine as a control. Sequenced material: peripheral blood, taken 28 days after the second dose of the MenACWY control vaccine. CDR3 DNA: TGCAGTGCTAGTAAGGCGGGAGTAAACACCTACGAGCAGTACTTC. This sequence encodes CSASKAGVNTYEQYF.